These T cell receptor beta chains were read from a single sample in a study of shared clonotypes between healthy human individuals. Measured with immunoSEQ multiplex PCR; TCRdb has only the in-frame clones, and not every one. The sample contains some 500,000 clones, about 96% of which appear only once. Sequenced: naive CD4+ T cells sorted from blood. Receptors originate from a woman aged 25 to 45 in good health. Each CDR3 is given with its conserved first and last residue. Fields, in order: CDR3 protein, clone size, J gene, V gene. Part of the rows lack a size; the others show once, few, many or a class for expanded clones.

CASSSQLAGASYEQYF NA TRBJ2-7 TRBV5-1
CASSVSGRGNEQFF NA TRBJ2-1 TRBV10-1
CASSRQGGNEQFF NA TRBJ2-1 TRBV5-1
CASSGEAPTEAFF NA TRBJ1-1 TRBV5-1
CASKQGTYEQYF once TRBJ2-7 TRBV2
CASSDVGGANVLTF NA TRBJ2-6 TRBV6-4
CASSFVHPSGANVLTF NA TRBJ2-6 TRBV28
CASSERAGANVLTF NA TRBJ2-6 TRBV7-6
CASSSIRRSDEQFF NA TRBJ2-1 TRBV28
CASSSQGTGNTIYF NA TRBJ1-3 TRBV10-1
CASSSRGDPLYGYTF NA TRBJ1-2 TRBV7-3
CASTVQGWDIQYF NA TRBJ2-4 TRBV28
CASSFSPAQGNGYTF NA TRBJ1-2 TRBV28
CASSFATSGRGYEQFF NA TRBJ2-1 TRBV5-1
CSVEYLGRGGSEAFF NA TRBJ1-1 TRBV29-1
CASSATSNTEAFF NA TRBJ1-1 TRBV2
CASSIGGNTEAFF NA TRBJ1-1 TRBV19
CASSQATGTGKKLFF NA TRBJ1-4 TRBV4-2
CASSRARQEDTEAFF NA TRBJ1-1 TRBV5-4
CAISDFTSGSADTQYF NA TRBJ2-3 TRBV10-3
CASSFSSGAGVVGAYNEQFF NA TRBJ2-1 TRBV28
CASSIPGQVYTEAFF NA TRBJ1-1 TRBV19
CASSDPSGRETGELFF NA TRBJ2-2 TRBV7-9
CASSSGSSYNEQFF NA TRBJ2-1 TRBV27
CASSQVGQGYEQYF NA TRBJ2-7 TRBV4-1
CASSESGLAGRANEQFF NA TRBJ2-1 TRBV2
CASSSSPGTTNTGELFF once TRBJ2-2 TRBV11-1
CASSEFRGTSYEQYF NA TRBJ2-7 TRBV25-1
CASSLPSALYEQYF NA TRBJ2-7 TRBV28
CASRGGGGAYEQYF NA TRBJ2-7 TRBV6-1
CASSLVGDISTDTQYF NA TRBJ2-3 TRBV5-1
CASRGDSYNEQFF NA TRBJ2-1 TRBV10-3
CATRPRQGAGTEAFF NA TRBJ1-1 TRBV2
CASSGRGQVNQPQHF NA TRBJ1-5 TRBV28
CASSFTGGGTDTQYF NA TRBJ2-3 TRBV11-1
CASSELGVGQENTEAFF NA TRBJ1-1 TRBV2
CASSPPGVSGNTIYF NA TRBJ1-3 TRBV18
CASSPPGGEVQPQHF NA TRBJ1-5 TRBV28
CASSSEHKNYGYTF NA TRBJ1-2 TRBV21-1
CASSSINRGKGYGYTF NA TRBJ1-2 TRBV11-2
CASSEAKREGWEQYF NA TRBJ2-7 TRBV2
CASSQQGGGNTIYF NA TRBJ1-3 TRBV28
CASSESGVSYEQYF NA TRBJ2-7 TRBV10-1